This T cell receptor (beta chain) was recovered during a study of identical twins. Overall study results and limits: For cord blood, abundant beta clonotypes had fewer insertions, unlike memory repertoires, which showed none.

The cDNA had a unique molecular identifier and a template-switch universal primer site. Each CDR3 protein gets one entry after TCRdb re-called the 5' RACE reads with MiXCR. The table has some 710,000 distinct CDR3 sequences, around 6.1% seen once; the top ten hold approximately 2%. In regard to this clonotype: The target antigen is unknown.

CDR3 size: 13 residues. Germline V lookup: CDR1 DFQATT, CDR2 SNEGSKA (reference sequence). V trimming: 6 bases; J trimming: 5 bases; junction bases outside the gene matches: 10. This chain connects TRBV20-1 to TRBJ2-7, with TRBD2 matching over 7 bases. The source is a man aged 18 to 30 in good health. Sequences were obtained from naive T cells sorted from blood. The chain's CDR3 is CSAHHQGGNEQYF. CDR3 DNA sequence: TGCAGTGCGCATCACCAGGGAGGGAACGAGCAGTACTTC.